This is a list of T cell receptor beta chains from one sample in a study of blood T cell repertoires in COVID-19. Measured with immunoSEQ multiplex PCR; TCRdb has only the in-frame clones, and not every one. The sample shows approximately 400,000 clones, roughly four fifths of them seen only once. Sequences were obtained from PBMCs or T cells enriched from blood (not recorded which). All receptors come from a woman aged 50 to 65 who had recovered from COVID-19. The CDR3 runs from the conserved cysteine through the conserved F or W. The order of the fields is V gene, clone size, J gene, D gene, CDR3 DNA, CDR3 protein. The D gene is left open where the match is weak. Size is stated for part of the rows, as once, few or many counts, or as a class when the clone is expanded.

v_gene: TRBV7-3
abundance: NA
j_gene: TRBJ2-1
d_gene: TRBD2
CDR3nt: TGTGCCAGCAGCTTATCCCTTAGGGGACTAGCGGTAAACAATGAGCAGTTCTTC
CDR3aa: CASSLSLRGLAVNNEQFF

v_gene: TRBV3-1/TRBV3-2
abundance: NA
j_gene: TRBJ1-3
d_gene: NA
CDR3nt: TGTGCCAGCAGCCAAAGGTACAGGGCAACTGGAAACACCATATATTTT
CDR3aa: CASSQRYRATGNTIYF

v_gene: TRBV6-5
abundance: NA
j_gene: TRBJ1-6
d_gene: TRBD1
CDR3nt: TGTGCCAGCAGTTTAGAGGGACAGAGGAATTCACCCCTCCACTTT
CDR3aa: CASSLEGQRNSPLHF

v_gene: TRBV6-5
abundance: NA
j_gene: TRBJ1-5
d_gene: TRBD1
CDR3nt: TGTGCCAGCAGACTGACCGGGACAGTCAATCAGCCCCAGCATTTT
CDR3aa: CASRLTGTVNQPQHF

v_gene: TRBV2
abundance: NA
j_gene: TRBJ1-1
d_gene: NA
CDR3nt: TGTGCCAGCAGTGAGGCCAGAGGGAGGACTGAAGCTTTCTTT
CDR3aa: CASSEARGRTEAFF

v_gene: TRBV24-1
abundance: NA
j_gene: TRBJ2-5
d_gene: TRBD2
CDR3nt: TGTGCCACCAGTGACGGGGGGGAGACCCAGTACTTC
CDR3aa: CATSDGGETQYF

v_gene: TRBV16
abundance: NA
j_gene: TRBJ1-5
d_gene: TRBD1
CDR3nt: TGTGCCAGCAGCGAATTAGGGGGACAGGGGCAGCCCCAGCATTTT
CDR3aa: CASSELGGQGQPQHF

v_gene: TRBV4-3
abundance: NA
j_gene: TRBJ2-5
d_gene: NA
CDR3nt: TGCGCCAGCAGCCAAACTAGCCGACGGGAAGAGACCCAGTACTTC
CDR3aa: CASSQTSRREETQYF

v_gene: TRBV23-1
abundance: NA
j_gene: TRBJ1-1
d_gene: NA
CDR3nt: TGCGCCAGCAGTCCAACGGCACAGGGAGCGGTAGAGGTCACTGAAGCTTTCTTT
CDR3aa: CASSPTAQGAVEVTEAFF

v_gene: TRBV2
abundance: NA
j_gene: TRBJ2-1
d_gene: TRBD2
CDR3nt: TGTGCCAGCACCACGGGCGGGAGCTACAATGAGCAGTTCTTC
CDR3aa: CASTTGGSYNEQFF

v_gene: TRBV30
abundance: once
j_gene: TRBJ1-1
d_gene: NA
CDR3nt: TGTGCCTGGTTGGCGAACACTGAAGCTTTCTTT
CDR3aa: CAWLANTEAFF

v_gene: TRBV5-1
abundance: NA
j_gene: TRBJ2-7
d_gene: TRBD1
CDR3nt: TGCGCCAGCAGCCAAACGTCGACAGGGCCGACCTACGAGCAGTACTTC
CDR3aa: CASSQTSTGPTYEQYF

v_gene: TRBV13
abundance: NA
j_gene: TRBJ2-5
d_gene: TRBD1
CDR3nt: TGTGCCAGCAGCCGGACAGGAAAGTACCAAGAGACCCAGTACTTC
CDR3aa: CASSRTGKYQETQYF

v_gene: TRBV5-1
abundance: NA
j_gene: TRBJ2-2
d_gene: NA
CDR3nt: TGCGCCAGCAGCTTAGGACATCAGTCCGGGGAGCTGTTTTTT
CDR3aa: CASSLGHQSGELFF

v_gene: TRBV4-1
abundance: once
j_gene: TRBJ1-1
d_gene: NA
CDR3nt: TGCGCCAGCAGCCAAGAGGGGAGAAGGACTGAAGCTTTCTTT
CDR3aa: CASSQEGRRTEAFF

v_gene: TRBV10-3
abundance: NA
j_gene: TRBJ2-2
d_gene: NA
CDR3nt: TGTGCCATCAGTGAGGGACAGAACACCGGGGAGCTGTTTTTT
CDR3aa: CAISEGQNTGELFF

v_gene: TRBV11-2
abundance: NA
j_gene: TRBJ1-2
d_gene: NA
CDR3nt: TGTGCCAGCAGCTTCCTACAGGGTGGCTCGATTGGCTACACCTTC
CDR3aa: CASSFLQGGSIGYTF

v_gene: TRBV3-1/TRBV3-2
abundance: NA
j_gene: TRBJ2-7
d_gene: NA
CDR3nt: TGTGCCAGCAGCCTGGCCGGGACTCGCTCCTACGAGCAGTACTTC
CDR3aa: CASSLAGTRSYEQYF

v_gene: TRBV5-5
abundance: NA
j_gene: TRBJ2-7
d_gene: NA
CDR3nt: TGTGCCAGCAGCCCGGACAGTTACGAGCAGTACTTC
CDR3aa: CASSPDSYEQYF

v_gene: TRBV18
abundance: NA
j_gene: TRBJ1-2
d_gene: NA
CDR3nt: TGTGCCAGCTCACCACGGACAGAGAACTATGGCTACACCTTC
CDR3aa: CASSPRTENYGYTF

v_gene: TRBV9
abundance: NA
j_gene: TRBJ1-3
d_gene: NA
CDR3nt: TGTGCCAGCAGCGTAGCGGTTGGAAACACCATATATTTT
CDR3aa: CASSVAVGNTIYF

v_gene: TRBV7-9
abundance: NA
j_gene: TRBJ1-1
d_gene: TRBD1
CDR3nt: TGTGCCAGCAGCTTACTCGGGACAGGTGAAGCTTTCTTT
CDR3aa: CASSLLGTGEAFF

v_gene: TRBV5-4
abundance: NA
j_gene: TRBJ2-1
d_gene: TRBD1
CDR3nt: TGTGCCAGCAGCGCCCGGGACAGAGACAATGAGCAGTTCTTC
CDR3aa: CASSARDRDNEQFF

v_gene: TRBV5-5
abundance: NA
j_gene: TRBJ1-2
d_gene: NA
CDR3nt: TGTGCCAGCAGCTTATCGGTTTACGAGTTAGGCTACACCTTC
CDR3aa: CASSLSVYELGYTF

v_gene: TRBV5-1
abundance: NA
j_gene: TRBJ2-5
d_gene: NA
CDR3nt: TGCGCCAGCAGTCCGGGAGTTTCAGAGACCCAGTACTTC
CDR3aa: CASSPGVSETQYF

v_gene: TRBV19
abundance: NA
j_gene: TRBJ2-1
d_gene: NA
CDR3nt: TGTGCCAGTAGTACGGAGGGATTGGCAGGTTACAATGAGCAGTTCTTC
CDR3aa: CASSTEGLAGYNEQFF

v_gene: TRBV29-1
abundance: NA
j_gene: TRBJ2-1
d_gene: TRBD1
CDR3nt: TGCAGCGTCAGGGCACCGGGACAGGGGGTTCCCAATGAGCAGTTCTTC
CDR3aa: CSVRAPGQGVPNEQFF

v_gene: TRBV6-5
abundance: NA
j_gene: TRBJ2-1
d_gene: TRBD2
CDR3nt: TGTGCCAGCAGTCCTAGCGGCCAGGGGCAGTTCTTC
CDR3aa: CASSPSGQGQFF

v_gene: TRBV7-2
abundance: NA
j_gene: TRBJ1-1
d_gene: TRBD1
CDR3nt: TGTGCCAGCAGCTTAAGGACAGGGCTAACGAACACTGAAGCTTTCTTT
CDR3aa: CASSLRTGLTNTEAFF

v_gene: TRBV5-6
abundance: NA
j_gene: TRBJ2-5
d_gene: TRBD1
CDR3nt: TGTGCCAGCAGCTCGACAGGGGAACGAGAGACCCAGTACTTC
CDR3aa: CASSSTGERETQYF

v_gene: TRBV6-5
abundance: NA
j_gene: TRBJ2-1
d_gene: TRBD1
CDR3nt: TGTGCCAGCCACAGGGGTTCCTACAATGAGCAGTTCTTC
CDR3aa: CASHRGSYNEQFF

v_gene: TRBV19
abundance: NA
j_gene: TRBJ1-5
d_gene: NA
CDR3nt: TGTGCCAGTAGTACCCGACAGGCGGATCAGCCCCAGCATTTT
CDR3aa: CASSTRQADQPQHF

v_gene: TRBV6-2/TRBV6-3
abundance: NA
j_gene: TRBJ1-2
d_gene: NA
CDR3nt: TGTGCCAGCAGTCACCAACCGGACAGAGGTGGCTACACCTTC
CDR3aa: CASSHQPDRGGYTF

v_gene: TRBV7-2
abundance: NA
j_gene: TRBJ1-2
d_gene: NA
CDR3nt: TGTGCCAGCAGCTTAGCGACAACAAAAACGGGATTCTATGGCTACACCTTC
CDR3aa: CASSLATTKTGFYGYTF

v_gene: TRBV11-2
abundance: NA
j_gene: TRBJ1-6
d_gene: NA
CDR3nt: TGTGCCAGCAGGAAATGGAGGTCGAGCTCCTATAATTCACCCCTCCACTTT
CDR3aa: CASRKWRSSSYNSPLHF

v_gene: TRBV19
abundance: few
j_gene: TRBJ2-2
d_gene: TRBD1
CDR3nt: TGTGCCAGTAGTAGAAGTACAGGGGGCGAGGGCACCGGGGAGCTGTTTTTT
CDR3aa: CASSRSTGGEGTGELFF

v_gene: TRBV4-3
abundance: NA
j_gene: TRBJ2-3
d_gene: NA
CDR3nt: TGCGCCAGCAGCCAAGACGGTGTCGGAGCAGATACGCAGTATTTT
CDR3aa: CASSQDGVGADTQYF

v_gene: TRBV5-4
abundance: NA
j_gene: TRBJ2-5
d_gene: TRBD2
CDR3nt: TGTGCCAGCAGCCCTACCACTAGCGGGAGGCCCCAAGAGACCCAGTACTTC
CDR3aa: CASSPTTSGRPQETQYF

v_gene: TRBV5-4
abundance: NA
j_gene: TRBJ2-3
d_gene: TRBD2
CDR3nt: TGTGCCAGCAGCTGGGACTACTCCACAGATACGCAGTATTTT
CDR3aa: CASSWDYSTDTQYF

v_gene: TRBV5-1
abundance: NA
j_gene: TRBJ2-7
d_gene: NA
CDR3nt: TGCGCCAGCAGCTTAAGTGGGCAATCCTACGAGCAGTACTTC
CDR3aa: CASSLSGQSYEQYF

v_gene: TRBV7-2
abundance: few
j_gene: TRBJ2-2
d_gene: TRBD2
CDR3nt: TGTGCCAGCAGCCCCGAGGGACTAGCGGGGGGACCCGGGGAGCTGTTTTTT
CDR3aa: CASSPEGLAGGPGELFF

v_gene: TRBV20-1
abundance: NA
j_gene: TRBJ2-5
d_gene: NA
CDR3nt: TGCAGTGCGCTCCAAGCGGAGACCCAGTACTTC
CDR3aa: CSALQAETQYF

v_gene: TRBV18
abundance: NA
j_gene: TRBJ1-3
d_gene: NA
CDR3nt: TGTGCCAGCTCACCACCCGGGAGCTCTGGAAACACCATATATTTT
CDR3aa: CASSPPGSSGNTIYF

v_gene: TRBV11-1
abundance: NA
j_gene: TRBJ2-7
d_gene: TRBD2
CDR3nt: TGTGCCAGCAGCTTACTAGCGGGAGTCTCCTACGAGCAGTACTTC
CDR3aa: CASSLLAGVSYEQYF

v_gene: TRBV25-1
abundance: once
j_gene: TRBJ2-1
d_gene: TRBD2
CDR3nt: TGTGCCAGCAGTGAAAGCGGGAACTACAATGAGCAGTTCTTC
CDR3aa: CASSESGNYNEQFF

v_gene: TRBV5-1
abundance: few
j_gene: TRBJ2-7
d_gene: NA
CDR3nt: TGCGCCAGCAGCCCCCACGGGGGTTACGAGCAGTACTTC
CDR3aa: CASSPHGGYEQYF

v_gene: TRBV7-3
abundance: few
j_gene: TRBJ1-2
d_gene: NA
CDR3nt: TGTGCCAGCAGCTTGACAACTAACTATGGCTACACCTTC
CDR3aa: CASSLTTNYGYTF

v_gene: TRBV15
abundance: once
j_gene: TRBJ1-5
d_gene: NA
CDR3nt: TGTGCCACCAGCAGAGATTCCGGGGGGCGAGGCAATCAGCCCCAGCATTTT
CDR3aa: CATSRDSGGRGNQPQHF